This T cell receptor (beta chain) was found in a study of follicular helper T cells after annual influenza vaccination (dated by TCRdb to about 2017). Notes on the research overall: Blood was drawn on days 0, 7 and 28 after each seasonal influenza vaccination. Multi-year samples were obtained from 6 or 7 subjects, with two vaccination seasons covered for a few subjects and three seasons covered for two subjects. Samples from 2013-2014 were cryopreserved, whereas samples from about 2015 were processed immediately after collection. One week after vaccination, a second recruited cohort of 12 to 13 subjects (Table S1) displayed a similar ICOS+CD38+ cTfh response. To study recall of cTfh clones, some subjects were followed across successive annual vaccinations spanning the 2013-2014, 2014-2015 and 2015-2016 seasons. The paper as a whole reports these results and caveats: Rare clonotypes could not be sampled because productive TCRB sequences were recovered from only roughly 9-20% of the analyzed cells. Day 7 ICOS+CD38+ clones were most often found later in ICOS-CD38- cTfh, suggesting that subset may serve as a memory reservoir. ICOS+CD38+ cTfh clonality correlated with the frequency of that population, and its change correlated with the change in circulating plasmablast frequency. A recurrent oligoclonal ICOS+CD38+ cTfh response containing tetramer and AIM influenza-specific clonotypes was recalled by successive annual vaccinations.

Library method: the immunoSEQ multiplex PCR assay. Adaptive Biotechnologies handled the TCRB amplification, library preparation, sequencing and preliminary bioinformatics at Survey level resolution. For TCRB sequencing, genomic DNA from sorted cTfh populations was amplified by multiplex PCR. The study's processing was this. Clonality was calculated in R as 1 minus normalized Shannon entropy, and the Gini index was computed with the R package ineq. To get the overlap score, the summed counts of shared sequences were divided by the total counts of all sequences in both of the compared samples. Shared-clonotype significance used Fisher's exact test assuming a theoretical repertoire of 10^7 TCRB sequences. The immuneACCESS repertoire file appears here via TCRdb, limited to in-frame rearrangements. These files lack a portion of the clones; in checked studies, under half of the deficit traces to unresolved V genes, and the cause of the others is not known. That table furnishes V, J and clone size, whereas the DNA furnished D and trimming. The sample has approximately 5,000 clones on record, 82% of them singletons. The ten most abundant clones make up 2% to 2.5% of the sample.

A note on this clone: This clone's antigen is unknown. The input lacks base qualities; no much larger clone sits a single base away.

The time point label, read with the paper, signifies: 2015-2016 season, pre-vaccination. Seasonal inactivated influenza vaccine (Fluvarix) was administered to adults, and sorted blood CD4 subsets were tracked by TCRB sequencing before and after vaccination. To be eligible, subjects had to live in the community and must not have received influenza vaccine in the previous 6 months. Subjects were excluded for influenza vaccine contraindications, substance abuse, HIV/AIDS, active malignancy, immunomodulatory medication, or active illness such as respiratory infection. At each time point, about 35 to 110 mL of blood was collected. Circulating Tfh were defined as non-naive CD4+CXCR5+PD-1+ cells and sorted into ICOS+CD38+ and ICOS-CD38- fractions. Ficoll-Paque PLUS or SepMate separation was used to isolate PBMC. Before DNA extraction, cell subsets were sorted from PBMC on a BD FACS Aria. Reading the germline V gene gives CDR1 MDHEN and CDR2 SYDVKM. The V end loses 3 bases and the J end loses 7 bases, and a stretch of 9 bases separates them. The CDR3, cysteine through phenylalanine, is 12 amino acids long. CDR3 DNA only is kept here, 36 bases in frame from base 1.

The source is an adult who received the influenza vaccine. The chain uses TRBV28 and TRBJ1-2; TRBD1 might be the D gene, on 6 matching bases. The sequencing used CXCR5+ CD38- circulating T follicular helper cells from blood, collected on the day of influenza vaccination. The sample's cell subset or site label is to be understood as: circulating Tfh, non-naive CD4+CXCR5+PD-1+ (ICOS+CD38+ or ICOS-CD38-). The CDR3 amino acid sequence is: CASSLGTIGYTF. In nucleotide form, the sequence is TGTGCCAGCAGTTTGGGGACAATTGGCTACACCTTC.